This is a list of T cell receptor beta chains from one sample in a study of cytotoxic CD8 clonotypes in ibrutinib-treated CLL. Method: immunoSEQ multiplex PCR; TCRdb's copy keeps in-frame clones and lacks some. The sample yields hundreds of thousands of clones, roughly 74% seen once. The specimen comprised PBMCs, sampled after 24 months of ibrutinib treatment. These receptor sequences come from a human donor with chronic lymphocytic leukemia. The CDR3 runs from the conserved cysteine through the conserved F or W. Clone size is not always given. Where it is, it says once, few, many or a class for expanded clones.

abundance,v_gene,j_gene,CDR3aa
NA,TRBV7-9,TRBJ2-7,CASSLVQGDEQYF
few,TRBV25-1,TRBJ1-5,CASSGRDANQPQHF
NA,TRBV29-1,TRBJ2-1,CSVEGQPGLHYNEQFF
NA,TRBV11-2,TRBJ2-1,CASSSYWVTFSYNEQFF
few,TRBV30,TRBJ1-2,CAWSTQPGSGYTF
NA,TRBV9,TRBJ1-2,CASTATGYATSGYTF
NA,TRBV2,TRBJ1-5,CASSESDLNQPQHF
NA,TRBV6-1,TRBJ2-2,CASSDGARVGTGELFF
NA,TRBV2,TRBJ2-7,CASRDPGDTAYEQYF
NA,TRBV28,TRBJ2-7,CASRKYEQYF
NA,TRBV19,TRBJ2-7,CASSSAPASHIDEQYF
few,TRBV7-8,TRBJ2-7,CASSRQTDSYEQYF
few,TRBV7-6,TRBJ2-7,CASSLEPSGRLYEQYF
few,TRBV7-2,TRBJ1-1,CASSPSGRAGTEAFF
NA,TRBV7-2,TRBJ1-2,CASTLEVGYTF